The clone carrying this T cell receptor beta chain was seen ten or more times. Its target is unknown. Unsorted whole blood yielded blood RNA, and germline DNA was extracted as well. Germline-derived CDR1 and CDR2 are MNHEY and SVGEGT. The CDR3 is 16 residues long. V lost 0 bases and J 1 base, leaving 11 bases between the germline ends. The sample comes from a study of tumor-infiltrating lymphocytes in primary liver carcinoma. Study in general: Productive TCRbeta read counts per sample ran from roughly 3.65 to 7.13 million and were similar across tissue types. Notes on the study in general: Researchers found tumor-adjacent and tumor-blood pairs overlapped less than tumor region pairs.

A constant-region primer primed TCR beta cDNA synthesis from about 530 ng of total RNA. Each TCR beta library was derived from three nested multiplex PCR rounds that employed slightly modified ARM-PCR. Each of the first two PCR rounds ran approximately 11 cycles with TRBV1-TRBV30 forward and C-beta reverse primers. TCRdb re-called the multiplex PCR reads with MiXCR, one entry per CDR3 protein. The table records 310,000 or so distinct CDR3 sequences, approximately 54% of them present only once. The genes are TRBV6-2 or TRBV6-3 and TRBJ2-3; a weak D match, TRBD2 (6 bases). Sequencing used peripheral blood. This clonotype was sampled from a woman between 25 and 40 years old with primary liver carcinoma and hepatitis B virus infection. The CDR3 DNA follows: TGTGCCAGCAGTTACTCGATGGGAGGCGGCACAGATACGCAGTATTTT. Translating it yields CASSYSMGGGTDTQYF.